Sequencing of this T cell receptor (beta chain) was carried out in a study of T cells in localized non-small cell lung cancer. Notes on the study in general: A median of about 60 of the top 100 tumor clones appeared in adjacent lung, which was paired and uninvolved.

Germline V gene data show CDR1 as SGHRS and CDR2 as YFSETQ. CDR3 size: 14 residues. With V trimmed by 5 bases and J by 6 bases, 4 bases remained unmatched. Turning to this clone: What it binds is not known.

The table came from immunoSEQ multiplex PCR; TCRdb's copy has only in-frame clones and leaves some out. Found here are about 59,000 clones, approximately 90% of them singletons; the top ten hold less than 25%. The sample in question was peripheral blood, obtained before any cancer treatment. The V gene is TRBV5-1, the J gene TRBJ2-4; 11 nucleotides match TRBD1. The receptor was derived from a man aged 40-75 years with stage I squamous cell lung carcinoma. This CDR3 reads CASSLGTGGNIQYF. As DNA, the CDR3 is TGCGCCAGCAGTCTTGGGACAGGGGGAAACATTCAGTACTTC.